One sample yielded the 22 T cell receptor beta chains listed below, sequenced in a study of shared clonotypes between healthy human individuals. Assay used: immunoSEQ multiplex PCR; TCRdb lists only in-frame clones, some missing. The data show around 1.5 million clones, roughly 98% seen once. The sample was naive CD4+ T cells sorted from blood. As for subset: CD45RA+ positively selected. The receptors originated from a man aged 25 to 40 in good health.

This chain links TRBV29-1 with TRBJ1-2; D not resolved. Deletions cut 0 bases from V and 2 bases from J, with 10 bases between. CDR1 SQVTM and CDR2 ANQGSEA come from the germline V gene. The CDR3 consists of 14 residues. CDR3 region: CSVEERSANYGYTF. For the CDR3, the DNA is TGCAGCGTTGAAGAACGGTCAGCAAACTATGGCTACACCTTC.

This chain joins TRBV28 and TRBJ2-7; weak D call: TRBD1 (6 bases). CDR3 size: 13 residues. Trimming took 8 bases from V and 0 from J, leaving 11 bases between them. In germline, CDR1 is MDHEN, CDR2 SYDVKM. CDR3 sequence (DNA): TGTGCCAGCTCACAGGGTCCCTCCTACGAGCAGTACTTC. Translated, it gives CASSQGPSYEQYF.

The rearrangement uses TRBV14 and TRBJ2-7, with no clear D. V lost 0 bases and J lost 5, with 8 bases in between. Per the germline V gene, CDR1 is SGHDN and CDR2 is FVKESK. There are 13 residues in the CDR3. In nucleotides, the CDR3 is TGTGCCAGCAGCCAAGATTGGGTCCACGAGCAGTACTTC. The encoded protein is CASSQDWVHEQYF.

The rearrangement uses TRBV25-1 and TRBJ1-4; 9 bases match TRBD1. The trim removed 6 bases at V and 10 bases at J, leaving 9 bases unmatched. Germline assignment: CDR1 MGHDK and CDR2 SYGVNS. This CDR3 has 14 amino acids. The CDR3 nucleotides are TGTGCCAGCAGCCTGACAGGGGGTGTAGGAAAACTGTTTTTT. It codes for CASSLTGGVGKLFF.

The chain combines TRBV14 with TRBJ2-3; weak D call: TRBD2 (6 bases). Trimming pared 0 bases from V and 0 bases from J, leaving 25 bases between. The CDR3 is 21 residues long. Per the germline V gene, CDR1 is SGHDN and CDR2 is FVKESK. CDR3 nucleotide sequence: TGTGCCAGCAGCCAAGAGTTAGGCGTCGGTTTGGCGGGGACTAGCACAGATACGCAGTATTTT. It codes for CASSQELGVGLAGTSTDTQYF.

The chain couples TRBV6-6 to TRBJ2-3, with TRBD2 as a possible D gene (5 bases). V dropped 6 bases and J dropped 2 bases, with 12 bases sitting between them. The germline gives CDR1 MNHNY, CDR2 SVGAGI (reference sequence). This CDR3 contains 14 residues. The CDR3 spells CASSHGLNTDTQYF. The CDR3 coding sequence is TGTGCCAGCAGCCACGGACTCAACACAGATACGCAGTATTTT.

V is TRBV7-2 and J is TRBJ2-7; maybe TRBD1 (6 bases). The ends were cut back, 5 bases at V and 0 bases at J, with 14 bases in the middle. The CDR3 is made up of 15 amino acids. CDR1 and CDR2 from the germline V gene are SGHTA and FQGNSA. CDR3 sequence: CASSTTGTNSYEQYF. The DNA of the CDR3 is TGTGCCAGCAGCACGACAGGAACCAACTCCTACGAGCAGTACTTC.

The chain recombines TRBV19 with TRBJ2-3; D is perhaps TRBD1 (7 bases). V dropped 6 bases and J dropped 11 bases, with 21 bases sitting between them. Germline V gene sequence: CDR1 LNHDA, CDR2 SQIVND (reference sequence). The CDR3 is made up of 14 amino acids. In DNA, the CDR3 is TGTGCCAGTAGGGCGGGACAGCCATCTGGGGGGCAGTATTTT. It encodes CASRAGQPSGGQYF.

The rearrangement uses TRBV18 and TRBJ2-5; D is perhaps TRBD1 or TRBD2 (6 bases each). Looked up from germline, CDR1 is KGHSH and CDR2 is LQKENI. Between the trimmed V and J ends, which lost 3 bases and 5 bases, there was a span of 16 bases. This CDR3 is 15 amino acids long. The CDR3 region has the DNA TGTGCCAGCTCACCCCTGCAGGGGAGGAACGAGACCCAGTACTTC. Translated, it gives CASSPLQGRNETQYF.

This rearrangement joins TRBV29-1 to TRBJ2-3; D is possibly TRBD1 (5 bases). V was cut by 4 bases and J by 1 base, with 12 bases left in between. The germline CDR1 and CDR2 sequences are SQVTM and ANQGSEA. The CDR3 loop spans 14 amino acids. The chain's CDR3 is CSVGARARTDTQYF. CDR3 DNA: TGCAGCGTTGGGGCCAGGGCTCGCACAGATACGCAGTATTTT.

This chain connects TRBV7-2 to TRBJ1-5; TRBD1 aligns across 10 bases. Unmatched junction bases numbered 9, after V lost 5 bases and J lost 5 bases. The V gene's germline CDR1 is SGHTA and CDR2 FQGNSA. The CDR3 has 16 amino acids. The CDR3 spells CASSARTGGSDQPQHF. CDR3 coding DNA: TGTGCCAGCAGCGCTCGGACAGGGGGGTCCGATCAGCCCCAGCATTTT.

The CDR3 nucleotides read TGTGCCAGCAGCCAACAAGAGTCCGGGTACAATGAGCAGTTCTTC. The encoded protein is CASSQQESGYNEQFF. The chain joins TRBV4-2 to TRBJ2-1; D is undetermined. The CDR3 sequence is 15 residues long. CDR1 is LGHNA, CDR2 YNFKEQ, per germline. V shed 2 bases and J shed 4 bases, with 12 bases lying between them.

CDR3 protein: CASSIGTGPYEQYF. The CDR3 DNA is TGTGCCAGTAGTATAGGCACAGGGCCCTACGAGCAGTACTTC. The chain uses TRBV19 and TRBJ2-7; the D gene is possibly TRBD1 (6 bases). The CDR3 is 14 residues long. V shed 1 base and J shed 2 bases, with 9 bases lying between them. CDR1 is LNHDA, CDR2 SQIVND, per germline (reference sequence).

The chain uses TRBV5-1 and TRBJ2-7; D may correspond to TRBD1 or TRBD2 (9 bases each). The CDR3 is made up of 18 amino acids. Germline values: CDR1 SGHRS, CDR2 YFSETQ. V lost 4 bases to trimming and J lost 5 bases, with 28 bases between them. The CDR3 loop is CASSLGTGSSGVRDEQYF. The CDR3 nucleotides are TGCGCCAGCAGCCTCGGGACAGGGTCTAGCGGGGTCCGGGACGAGCAGTACTTC.

V usage is TRBV29-1 and J usage is TRBJ1-4; 7 bases are shared with TRBD1. This CDR3 region has 12 residues. Germline CDR1 SQVTM, CDR2 ANQGSEA. V lost 8 bases and J lost 7; bases outside the gene matches: 7. The CDR3 DNA is TGCAGCACGCGACAGGGAGGTGAAAAACTGTTTTTT. Its translation: CSTRQGGEKLFF. The full variable domain, rest sourced from reference TRBV29-1 and TRBJ1-4, is SAVISQKPSRDICQRGTSLTIQCQVDSQVTMMFWYRQQPGQSLTLIATANQGSEATYESGFVIDKFPISRPNLTFSTLTVSNMSPEDSSIYLCSTRQGGEKLFFGSGTQLSVL.

CDR3 nucleotide sequence: TGTGCCAGCAGGCATCCAGGGGTTAGAGGCTACACCTTC. This sequence encodes CASRHPGVRGYTF. The V and J genes are TRBV28 and TRBJ1-2; possible D gene TRBD1, 6 bases. CDR3 length: 13 residues. From germline, CDR1 is MDHEN and CDR2 SYDVKM. V was clipped by 6 bases and J by 8 bases, with 16 bases between them.

The table lists this clone with a count of one. This chain uses TRBV5-5 with TRBJ1-3; possibly TRBD1 for D (5 bases). This CDR3 has 17 amino acids. V was cut by 0 bases and J by 2 bases, with 15 bases left in between. Germline CDR1 is SGHKS and CDR2 is YYEKEE (reference sequence). CDR3 DNA sequence: TGTGCCAGCAGCTTGGGAAGTACGGGCAGGGCTGGAAACACCATATATTTT. Its translation is CASSLGSTGRAGNTIYF.

This chain links TRBV5-6 with TRBJ1-2; D ambiguous. This CDR3 has 12 residues. Trimming removed 2 bases at V and 6 bases at J, with 8 bases between. Germline assignment: CDR1 SGHDT and CDR2 YYEEEE. The CDR3 is CASSFRFDGYTF. For the CDR3, the DNA is TGTGCCAGCAGCTTTAGGTTCGATGGCTACACCTTC. The entire variable domain, with the rest obtained from reference TRBV5-6 and TRBJ1-2, is as follows: DAGVTQSPTHLIKTRGQQVTLRCSPKSGHDTVSWYQQALGQGPQFIFQYYEEEERQRGNFPDRFSGHQFPNYSSELNVNALLLGDSALYLCASSFRFDGYTFGSGTRLTVV.

CDR3 sequence reads: CASSIDHSDGDTQYF. The CDR3 region has the DNA TGTGCCAGTAGTATAGATCACAGCGATGGAGATACGCAGTATTTT. V gene TRBV19 combines with J gene TRBJ2-3; D is undetermined. Germline CDR1 LNHDA, CDR2 SQIVND (reference sequence). The V end lost 0 bases, the J end lost 5 bases, and 12 bases lay between the germline ends. The length of the CDR3 is 15 residues.

The CDR3 here is CASSSLQGNGYTF. The DNA of the CDR3 is TGTGCCAGCAGCTCCCTGCAAGGGAATGGCTACACCTTC. This chain uses TRBV9 with TRBJ1-2, with unresolved D. V lost 4 bases and J lost 6, with 13 bases in between. The CDR3 runs 13 residues. Germline V gene sequence: CDR1 SGDLS, CDR2 YYNGEE.

The genes are TRBV5-1 and TRBJ2-7, with D possibly being TRBD2 (6 bases). The CDR3 extends over 18 amino acids. Germline V CDR1 and CDR2: SGHRS, YFSETQ. Trimming left V 5 bases short and J 2 bases short, with 26 bases between. The CDR3 reads CASSSWGAGSVSTYEQYF. Here the CDR3 DNA reads TGCGCCAGCAGTAGTTGGGGCGCGGGGTCGGTTTCAACCTACGAGCAGTACTTC.

The chain uses TRBV25-1 and TRBJ2-1, with 9 positions matching TRBD1. In germline, CDR1 is MGHDK, CDR2 SYGVNS. Losses at the gene ends were 1 base for V and 6 bases for J; bases not matched to a gene: 1. The CDR3 loop spans 14 amino acids. CDR3 nucleotide sequence: TGTGCCAGCAGTGAATTGGACAGGGGCAATGAGCAGTTCTTC. Encoded protein: CASSELDRGNEQFF.